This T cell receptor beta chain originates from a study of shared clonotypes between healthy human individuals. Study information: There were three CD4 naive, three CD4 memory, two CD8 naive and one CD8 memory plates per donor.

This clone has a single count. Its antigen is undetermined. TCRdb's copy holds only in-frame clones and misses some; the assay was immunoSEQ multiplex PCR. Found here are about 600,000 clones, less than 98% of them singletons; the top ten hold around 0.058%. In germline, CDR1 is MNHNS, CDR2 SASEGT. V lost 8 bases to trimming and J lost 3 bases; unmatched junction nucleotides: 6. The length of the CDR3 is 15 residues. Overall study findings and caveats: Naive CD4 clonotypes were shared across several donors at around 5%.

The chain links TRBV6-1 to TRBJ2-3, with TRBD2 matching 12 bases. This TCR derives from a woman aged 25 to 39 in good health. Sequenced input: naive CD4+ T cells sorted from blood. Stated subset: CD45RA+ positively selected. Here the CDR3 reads CASSRLAGGTDTQYF. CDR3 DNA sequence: TGTGCCAGCTCCCGGCTAGCGGGAGGGACAGATACGCAGTATTTT.